A single sample is the source of the 3 T cell receptor beta chains below, sequenced in a study of T cell responses to AZD1222 COVID-19 vaccine. Produced via immunoSEQ multiplex PCR; TCRdb's table is partial and in-frame only. Of approximately 150,000 clones listed, 80% to 90% were seen once; the top ten hold about 3%. This specimen was peripheral blood, taken on day 0 of AZD1222 vaccination. The source of these receptors is an adult in good health.

The genes are TRBV4-2 and TRBJ2-1, with D hard to call. The V gene lost 0 bases and the J gene lost 8 bases, with 20 bases spanning the gap. CDR3 length equals 17 residues. Germline V gives CDR1 LGHNA, CDR2 YNFKEQ. The CDR3, as DNA: TGTGCCAGCAGCCAAGATCTCTCCCGGGCCGAAGGAGATGAGCAGTTCTTC. Translating gives CASSQDLSRAEGDEQFF.

This chain links TRBV3-1 (or the pseudogene TRBV3-2) with TRBJ2-5; maybe TRBD2 (7 bases). The CDR3 runs to 14 residues. The V and J ends lost 7 bases and 5 bases respectively, with 17 bases between them. Germline lookup yields CDR1 LGHDT and CDR2 YNNKEL (reference sequence). Written as DNA, the CDR3 is TGTGCCAGCATGAGGGGGGGAGGTGGTGAGACCCAGTACTTC. Protein: CASMRGGGGETQYF.

The chain uses TRBV5-1 and TRBJ2-7, with a weak D call TRBD1 (6 bases). This CDR3 contains 15 residues. Looked up from germline, CDR1 is SGHRS and CDR2 is YFSETQ. Trimming left V 0 bases short and J 0 bases short, with 10 bases between. CDR3 amino acids: CASSLGTANSYEQYF. The CDR3 DNA is TGCGCCAGCAGCTTGGGGACAGCGAACTCCTACGAGCAGTACTTC. Full variable domain (remainder filled in from reference TRBV5-1 and TRBJ2-7): KAGVTQTPRYLIKTRGQQVTLSCSPISGHRSVSWYQQTPGQGLQFLFEYFSETQRNKGNFPGRFSGRQFSNSRSEMNVSTLELGDSALYLCASSLGTANSYEQYFGPGTRLTVT.